This record covers a single TCR beta chain. Produced via immunoSEQ multiplex PCR; TCRdb's table is partial and in-frame only. The repertoire includes 65,000 to 95,000 clones, 91% of them detected once, and roughly 2.1% sits in the top ten. This CDR3 comprises 15 residues. From germline, CDR1 is MNHNY and CDR2 SVGAGI (reference sequence). V dropped 6 bases and J dropped 8; count of bases not matched to a gene: 10. The sample is drawn from a study of OX40 agonist ivuxolimab in advanced cancers. Study context: Cancers in dose escalation were hepatocellular, melanoma, renal cell and head and neck.

V gene TRBV6-6 combines with J gene TRBJ2-1, with TRBD1 matching over 10 bases. This TCR derives from an adult with an advanced solid tumor such as melanoma, head and neck, liver or kidney cancer. The sample was CD4+ or CD8+ T cells sorted from blood, taken in a trial of the OX40 agonist ivuxolimab. CDR3 residues: CASRQRQGARDEQFF. The DNA of the CDR3 is TGTGCCAGCAGGCAAAGACAGGGGGCTAGGGATGAGCAGTTCTTC.